This TCR beta chain came from a study of T cells in Graves' hyperthyroidism and ophthalmopathy. This clonotype was seen ten or more times. RNA transcripts provided the source from which TCR beta CDR3 regions were amplified. The HTBI set primed first-round TCR CDR3 RT-PCR. TCRdb reprocessed the multiplex PCR reads via MiXCR and lists one record per CDR3 protein. Of about 600,000 distinct CDR3 sequences in the sample, roughly 16% were seen once. CDR3 length: 13 amino acids. Germline-derived CDR1 and CDR2 are MNHEY and SVGEGT. The ends were cut back, 6 bases at V and 6 bases at J, with 15 bases in the middle.

This rearrangement joins TRBV6-2 or TRBV6-3 to TRBJ2-7; maybe TRBD2 (6 bases). Input material: blood. The origin of this receptor is a woman in her 40s with Graves' ophthalmopathy. The CDR3, as DNA: TGTGCCAGCAGCAATACGGCGGGACTCGAGCAGTACTTC. This codes for CASSNTAGLEQYF.